The text below deals with one TCR beta chain. Its antigen remains unknown. This entry belongs to a study of blood T cells in healthy people across ages. Study-level results: Underestimates were what the diversity estimates from one million T cells were considered to be. TCR beta diversity correlated strongly with naive T cell percentage.

Germline V gene sequence: CDR1 DFQATT, CDR2 SNEGSKA (reference sequence). The ends were cut back, 1 base at V and 4 bases at J, with 7 bases in the middle. There are 12 residues in the CDR3. No fewer than 7 million PBMCs went into each sample. A J-beta primer mix and a sample-barcoded 5' primer were used in a second PCR of roughly 6 to 11 cycles. Every sample gave at least 3 million paired-end reads containing CDR3. One entry per CDR3 protein results from TCRdb running MiXCR on the 5' RACE reads. The data contain some 750,000 distinct CDR3 sequences, approximately 22% of them singletons. Source material: blood. The TCR comes from a man between 65 and 85 years old in good health. The chain employs TRBV20-1 and TRBJ1-2; D might be TRBD1 (5 bases). In DNA, the CDR3 is TGCAGTGCTAGAGGGGGGGGCTATGGCTACACCTTC. It yields the protein CSARGGGYGYTF.